The clone carrying this TCR beta chain was seen a few times. Cohorts were based on clinical histories the participants reported. Two negative PCRs, clearance, or symptom resolution had been documented for recovered Cohort 3 donors. Methods used by the authors: Using reference gene primer amplification, nucleated cell counts were estimated. Only in-frame clones appear in the TCRdb table, and some are missing; sequencing was by immunoSEQ multiplex PCR. Clonal size and the V and J genes are those of that table, whereas D and trimming came from the DNA. The repertoire holds around 470,000 clones, with 90% as singletons. Trimming cost V 5 bases and J 8 bases; bases outside gene matches: 7. The germline V gene encodes CDR1 SGHVS and CDR2 FQNEAQ. CDR3 size: 14 residues. The sample is drawn from a study of blood T cell repertoires in COVID-19. Study overall: Samples of COVID-19 (acute and convalescent) were obtained from the United States, Italy and Spain.

V usage is TRBV7-8 and J usage is TRBJ1-3, with 9 bases identical to TRBD1. The TCR sequence derives from a man aged 18-30 years who had recovered from COVID-19. The sample taken for sequencing was PBMCs or T cells enriched from blood (not recorded which). The CDR3 region is CASSIDRGSHTIYF. CDR3 nucleotides: TGTGCCAGCAGCATTGACAGGGGGTCACACACCATATATTTT.